The entry below gives a single T cell receptor (beta chain) sequence along with its context. Its matching antigen is unknown. V lost 7 bases, J lost 2 bases, and 12 bases lay in between. Germline V gives CDR1 MNHNS, CDR2 SASEGT. The CDR3 covers 14 residues. Patients counted as stable if ophthalmopathy did not develop within 18 months. The patients, who ranged from 18 to 65 in age, presented with newly diagnosed hyperthyroidism lasting under 2 months. Diagnosis relied on clinical symptoms, serum thyroxine and TRAb, thyroid ultrasound and orbital computed tomography. RNA transcripts were the template for amplifying TCR beta CDR3 regions. A first-round RT-PCR of the TCR CDR3 used the HTBI primer set. Each CDR3 protein gets one entry after TCRdb re-called the multiplex PCR reads with MiXCR. The top ten clones hold around 16% of a sample with some 700,000 distinct CDR3 sequences, roughly 17% of them seen once.

The data were taken from a study of T cells in Graves' hyperthyroidism and ophthalmopathy. Study-wide results and caveats: Most thyroid clonotypes with frequency above 0.001 were detected in blood.

This clonotype was sampled from a man between 45 and 60 years old with Graves' hyperthyroidism. Sequenced input: blood. The chain joins TRBV6-1 to TRBJ1-5; TRBD1 is a possible D gene (5 bases). The CDR3 reads CASTFQGGNQPQHF. The CDR3 bases are TGTGCCAGCACCTTCCAGGGCGGCAATCAGCCCCAGCATTTT.